This T cell receptor beta chain was obtained from a study of blood T cell repertoires in COVID-19. The authors' processing: Nucleated cell counts were estimated from reference gene primer amplification. TCRdb's table, derived via immunoSEQ multiplex PCR, lists solely in-frame clones and lacks some. V and J calls and clone size are as listed in that table; D and trimming were resolved from the DNA. The table shows approximately 69,000 clones, with under 85% occurring only once. Seattle patients were enrolled during active infection and followed longitudinally. V lost 2 bases and J lost 6, with 8 bases in between. Per germline, CDR1 SGHAT and CDR2 FQDESV (reference sequence). The CDR3 runs to 13 residues.

The sample consisted of peripheral blood. The rearrangement joins TRBV11-1 to TRBJ2-1; D is possibly TRBD1 (5 bases). The receptor comes from a man aged 45-65 years with COVID-19, enrolled during active disease. The CDR3 nucleotides are TGTGCCAGCAGCTTAACACAGGCCAATGAGCAGTTCTTC. It is translated as CASSLTQANEQFF.